This T cell receptor (beta chain) appears in the sequencing data of a study of blood T cell repertoires in COVID-19 (dated by TCRdb to the early 2020s). For the wider study: Samples from collaborators originated in the United States, Italy and Spain and spanned both the acute and convalescent phases of COVID-19. The prospective study material was composed of cDNA or gDNA derived from T cells, B-cell-depleted T cells, or PBMCs. Subjects who had been exposed to COVID-19, were actively infected with it, or had recovered from it provided the deeply sampled blood TCRbeta repertoires that made up the dataset. The repertoires were released in a freely available public database meant as a resource for research on the immune response to SARS-CoV-2. The samples were drawn from two sources: the first 160 participants of the ongoing ImmuneRACE study, and 1,000 to 1,500 subjects contributed by 6 global collaborators. Sample metadata almost always included a de-identified subject ID, COVID-19 status, age in years and sex. HLA class I and class II types, where available, came from metadata supplied by the sample provider rather than from assay-based typing.

Whole blood was collected in K2EDTA tubes by collaborating institutions according to the institutions' own protocols. For TCRbeta analysis, collaborator samples were shipped as frozen whole blood, as isolated PBMCs, or as DNA extracted from either sample type. From the cysteine up to the phenylalanine, the CDR3 has a length of 13 residues. Just the 39-base CDR3 DNA is kept, in frame starting at base 1. V loses 3 bases, J loses 10 bases, and the germline ends lie 15 bases apart. Sequences SGHTA (CDR1) and FQGNSA (CDR2) are obtained from the germline V gene. In its sample, this clone was seen once. Its antigen has not been determined. No much larger clone exists at a distance of one base, and base qualities are not known. Results the study describes overall, beyond this receptor: Clinical and demographic metadata were provided uncurated, with the amount varying by source and participant.

TCRbeta CDR3 regions were amplified from genomic DNA using the immunoSEQ Assay, a bias-controlled multiplex PCR. Under the source paper's analysis protocol: Within the assay, amplification of reference gene primers was used to estimate how many nucleated cells each sample contained. Sequence reads were collapsed and filtered to measure the absolute abundance of every unique TCRbeta CDR3 rearrangement. For each sample, productive Simpson clonality was calculated by taking the square root of Simpson's diversity index across productive rearrangements. In its TCRdb copy, this immuneACCESS table keeps in-frame sequences only and misses some clones. Where compared with another copy, unresolved V genes explain less than half of these, and the others have no known cause. The D gene and trimming were derived from the DNA, and the V and J assignments and clone size from that table. In this sample the table shows roughly 76,000 clones, about nine tenths of which occur a single time. The top ten clones comprise approximately 11% of the sample.

This sequence was found in a woman younger than 35 with acute or convalescent COVID-19. Sequencing was carried out using peripheral blood. The chain was built from TRBV7-2 and TRBJ2-5, with a tentative D gene TRBD1 over 5 matching bases. CDR3 protein: CASSFPPGQDQYF. The bases read TGTGCCAGCAGCTTTCCCCCCGGACAAGACCAGTACTTC.